One sample yielded the 12 T cell receptor beta chains listed below, sequenced in a study of T cell responses to AZD1222 COVID-19 vaccine. This table comes from immunoSEQ multiplex PCR, and its TCRdb copy is limited to in-frame clones, with some not included. The table has tens of thousands of clones, 70% to 85% seen once. This specimen consisted of peripheral blood, obtained on day 0 of AZD1222 vaccination. The receptor source for this set is an adult in good health.

V usage is TRBV5-8 and J usage is TRBJ2-7; possibly TRBD2 for D (5 bases). Trimming left V 5 bases short and J 0 bases short, with 9 bases between. The CDR3 extends over 13 amino acids. Per the germline V gene, CDR1 is SGHTS and CDR2 is YDEGEE. The CDR3 nucleotides are TGTGCCAGCAGATCCGAGGGCTCCTACGAGCAGTACGTC. It codes for CASRSEGSYEQYV.

The chain joins TRBV28 to TRBJ1-5; D uncertain. V was shortened by 5 bases and J by 4 bases, with 15 bases between the two germline ends. The CDR3 covers 15 residues. Germline V lookup: CDR1 MDHEN, CDR2 SYDVKM. CDR3 in amino acids: CASSPVERANQPQHF. The CDR3 bases are TGTGCCAGCAGTCCCGTTGAGAGGGCGAATCAGCCCCAGCATTTT.

The chain couples TRBV6-1 to TRBJ2-3; 11 nucleotides match TRBD2. Germline lookup yields CDR1 MNHNS and CDR2 SASEGT. J was trimmed by 3 bases and V by 1 base; bases with no gene match: 0. CDR3 length: 15 residues. The CDR3 is CASSEGLAGTDTQYF. CDR3 nucleotide sequence: TGTGCCAGCAGTGAAGGACTAGCGGGAACAGATACGCAGTATTTT.

The gene calls are TRBV28 and TRBJ1-3, with 9 bases lining up with TRBD1. The V and J ends lost 6 bases and 0 bases, in that order; junction bases with no gene match: 9. CDR3 length: 17 residues. CDR1 MDHEN and CDR2 SYDVKM come from the germline V gene. The CDR3 spells CASSHSGQGLSGNTIYF. CDR3 sequence (DNA): TGTGCCAGCAGCCATTCGGGACAGGGCCTCTCTGGAAACACCATATATTTT.

V and J are TRBV6-5 and TRBJ1-2; D is unresolved. This CDR3 comprises 13 residues. The germline CDR1 and CDR2 sequences are MNHEY and SVGAGI. Trimming took 0 bases from V and 3 from J, leaving 5 bases between them. CDR3 bases: TGTGCCAGCAGTTACTCGTACTACTATGGCTACACCTTC. This sequence encodes CASSYSYYYGYTF.

Written as DNA, the CDR3 is TGCGCCAGCAGCTTGGAAAGTGAGCAGTTCTTC. Protein: CASSLESEQFF. The rearrangement uses TRBV5-1 and TRBJ2-1, with D hard to call. V lost 0 bases and J 9 bases, leaving 4 bases between the germline ends. Germline CDR1 SGHRS, CDR2 YFSETQ. CDR3 length equals 11 residues.

The CDR3 sequence: CASSGVRTGELFF. CDR3 DNA: TGTGCCAGCAGTGGGGTTAGAACCGGGGAGCTGTTTTTT. The rearrangement joins TRBV27 to TRBJ2-2, with D unresolved. The ends were cut back, 5 bases at V and 5 bases at J, with 9 bases in the middle. This CDR3 is 13 amino acids long. Germline CDR1 MNHEY, CDR2 SMNVEV (reference sequence).

Concerning this clone itself: Its ends do not fully match the called genes, so a read error is possible. The chain links TRBV5-6 to TRBJ2-7; tentatively, D is TRBD2 (5 bases). The germline CDR1 and CDR2 sequences are SGHDT and YYEEEE. CDR3 length: 15 amino acids. CDR3 coding DNA: TGTGCCAGCAGCTTGGCCGGGGTCTTGGGCTTCGAAACAACGTTC. The encoded protein is CASSLAGVLGFETTF.

This chain joins TRBV11-1 and TRBJ2-3; TRBD1 aligns across 8 bases. CDR3 size: 14 residues. J gave up 6 bases and V 2 bases, and 4 bases lay outside the gene matches. CDR1 and CDR2 (germline): SGHAT, FQDESV (reference sequence). The CDR3 spells CASSLRDRSDTQYF. The CDR3 DNA reads as TGTGCCAGCAGCTTAAGGGACAGGAGCGATACGCAGTATTTT. Together with reference TRBV11-1 and TRBJ2-3, the CDR3 gives the full variable domain: EAEVAQSPRYKITEKSQAVAFWCDPISGHATLYWYRQILGQGPELLVQFQDESVVDDSQLPKDRFSAERLKGVDSTLKIQPAELGDSAMYLCASSLRDRSDTQYFGPGTRLTVL.

The J gene is TRBJ2-1, the V gene TRBV15; weak D call: TRBD1 (7 bases). CDR3 length equals 16 residues. Trimming took 2 bases from V and 8 from J, leaving 19 bases between them. Per germline, CDR1 LNHNV and CDR2 YYDKDF (reference sequence). CDR3 in amino acids: CATSRRFSGGGDEQFF. The CDR3, as DNA: TGTGCCACCAGCAGAAGATTTAGCGGAGGGGGCGATGAGCAGTTCTTC.

The chain employs TRBV18 and TRBJ2-2; D unclear. Germline V CDR1 and CDR2: KGHSH, LQKENI. V lost 2 bases, J lost 4 bases, and 5 bases lay in between. CDR3 size: 13 residues. The CDR3 region is CASSPWSTGELFF. The CDR3 DNA reads as TGTGCCAGCTCACCATGGAGCACCGGGGAGCTGTTTTTT.

Only a few counts were recorded for this clone. The CDR3, as DNA: TGTGCCAGCAGCTCTCGTAACTATGGCTACACCTTC. Translated: CASSSRNYGYTF. This chain joins TRBV7-2 and TRBJ1-2; D is undetermined. The CDR3 has 12 residues. V dropped 4 bases and J dropped 1 base, with 4 bases sitting between them. Germline V gives CDR1 SGHTA, CDR2 FQGNSA.